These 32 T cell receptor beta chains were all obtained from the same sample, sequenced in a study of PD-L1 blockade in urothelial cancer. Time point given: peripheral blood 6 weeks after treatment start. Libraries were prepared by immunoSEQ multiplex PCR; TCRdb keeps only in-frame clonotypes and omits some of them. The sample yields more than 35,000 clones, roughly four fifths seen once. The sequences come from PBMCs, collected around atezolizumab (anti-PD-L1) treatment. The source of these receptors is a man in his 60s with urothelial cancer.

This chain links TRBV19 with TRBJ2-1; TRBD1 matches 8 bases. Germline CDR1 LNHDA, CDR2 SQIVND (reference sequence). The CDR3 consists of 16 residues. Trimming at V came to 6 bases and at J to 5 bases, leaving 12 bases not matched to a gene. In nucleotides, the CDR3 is TGTGCCAGTAGCCCCTTTACAGGGGGATCGAACAATGAGCAGTTCTTC. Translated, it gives CASSPFTGGSNNEQFF.

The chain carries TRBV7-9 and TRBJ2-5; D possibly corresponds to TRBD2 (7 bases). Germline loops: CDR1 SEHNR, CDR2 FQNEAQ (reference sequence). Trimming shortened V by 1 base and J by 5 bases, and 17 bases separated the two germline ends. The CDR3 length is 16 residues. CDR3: CASSLGSGGSAETQYF. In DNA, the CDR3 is TGTGCCAGCAGCTTAGGATCGGGGGGCTCTGCGGAGACCCAGTACTTC.

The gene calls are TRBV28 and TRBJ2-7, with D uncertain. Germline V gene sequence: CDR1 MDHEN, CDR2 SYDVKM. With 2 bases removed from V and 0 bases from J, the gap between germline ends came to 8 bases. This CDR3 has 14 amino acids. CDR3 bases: TGTGCCAGCAGTTTAGGGCAGATCTCCTACGAGCAGTACTTC. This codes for CASSLGQISYEQYF.

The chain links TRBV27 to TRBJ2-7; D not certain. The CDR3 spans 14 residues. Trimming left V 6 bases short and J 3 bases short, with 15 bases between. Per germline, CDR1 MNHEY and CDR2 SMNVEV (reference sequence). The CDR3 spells CASRPISAGYEQYF. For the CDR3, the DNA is TGTGCCAGCAGACCTATCTCGGCAGGCTACGAGCAGTACTTC.

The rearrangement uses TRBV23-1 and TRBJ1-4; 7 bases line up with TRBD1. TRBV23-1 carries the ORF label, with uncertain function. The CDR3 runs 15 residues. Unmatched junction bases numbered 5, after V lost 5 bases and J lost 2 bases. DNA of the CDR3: TGCGCCAGCAGTTCTGACAGGGTTACTAATGAAAAACTGTTTTTT. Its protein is CASSSDRVTNEKLFF.

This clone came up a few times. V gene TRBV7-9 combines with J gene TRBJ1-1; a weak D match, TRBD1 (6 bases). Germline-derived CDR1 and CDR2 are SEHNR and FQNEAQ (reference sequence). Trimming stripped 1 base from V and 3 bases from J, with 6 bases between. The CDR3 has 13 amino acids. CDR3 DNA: TGTGCCAGCAGCTTAGAGGGGGACACTGAAGCTTTCTTT. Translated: CASSLEGDTEAFF. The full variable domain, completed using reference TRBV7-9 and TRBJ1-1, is DTGVSQNPRHKITKRGQNVTFRCDPISEHNRLYWYRQTLGQGPEFLTYFQNEAQLEKSRLLSDRFSAERPKGSFSTLEIQRTEQGDSAMYLCASSLEGDTEAFFGQGTRLTVV.

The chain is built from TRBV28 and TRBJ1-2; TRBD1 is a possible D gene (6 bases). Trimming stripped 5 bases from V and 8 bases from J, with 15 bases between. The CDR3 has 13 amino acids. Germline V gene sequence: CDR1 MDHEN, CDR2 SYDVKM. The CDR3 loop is CASSTHRVDGYTF. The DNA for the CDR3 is TGTGCCAGCAGTACCCACAGGGTGGACGGCTACACCTTC.

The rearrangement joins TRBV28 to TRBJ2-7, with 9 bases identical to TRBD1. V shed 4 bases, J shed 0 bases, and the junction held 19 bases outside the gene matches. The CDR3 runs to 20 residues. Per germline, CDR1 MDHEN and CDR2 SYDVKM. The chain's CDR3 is CASSSPGLSTGTGNSYEQYF. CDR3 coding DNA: TGTGCCAGCAGTTCCCCTGGACTTAGTACCGGGACAGGGAACTCCTACGAGCAGTACTTC.

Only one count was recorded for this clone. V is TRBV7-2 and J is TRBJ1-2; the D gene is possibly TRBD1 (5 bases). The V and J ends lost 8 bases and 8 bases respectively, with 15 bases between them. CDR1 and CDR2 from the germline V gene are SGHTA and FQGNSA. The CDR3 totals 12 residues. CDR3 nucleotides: TGTGCCAGCTCATTTGACAGCCGGGGCTACACCTTC. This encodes CASSFDSRGYTF.

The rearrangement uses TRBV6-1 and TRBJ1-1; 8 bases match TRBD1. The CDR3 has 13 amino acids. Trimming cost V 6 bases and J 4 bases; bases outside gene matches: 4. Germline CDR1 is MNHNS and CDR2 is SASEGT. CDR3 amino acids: CASRDRAPTEAFF. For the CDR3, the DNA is TGTGCCAGCAGGGACAGGGCCCCCACTGAAGCTTTCTTT.

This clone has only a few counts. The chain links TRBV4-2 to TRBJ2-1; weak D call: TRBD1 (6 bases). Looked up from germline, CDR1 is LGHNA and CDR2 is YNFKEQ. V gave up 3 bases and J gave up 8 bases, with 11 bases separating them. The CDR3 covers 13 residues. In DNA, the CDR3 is TGTGCCAGCAGCCAGCTACAGGGCGATGAGCAGTTCTTC. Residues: CASSQLQGDEQFF.

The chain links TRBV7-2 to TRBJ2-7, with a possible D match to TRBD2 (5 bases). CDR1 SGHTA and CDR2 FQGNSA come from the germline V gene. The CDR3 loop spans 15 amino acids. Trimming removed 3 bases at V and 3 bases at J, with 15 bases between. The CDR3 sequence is CASSFLPSRDYEQYF. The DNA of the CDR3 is TGTGCCAGCAGCTTCCTTCCTTCCCGGGACTACGAGCAGTACTTC. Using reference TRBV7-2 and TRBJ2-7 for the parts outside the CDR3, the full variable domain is GAGVSQSPSNKVTEKGKDVELRCDPISGHTALYWYRQSLGQGLEFLIYFQGNSAPDKSGLPSDRFSAERTGGSVSTLTIQRTQQEDSAVYLCASSFLPSRDYEQYFGPGTRLTVT.

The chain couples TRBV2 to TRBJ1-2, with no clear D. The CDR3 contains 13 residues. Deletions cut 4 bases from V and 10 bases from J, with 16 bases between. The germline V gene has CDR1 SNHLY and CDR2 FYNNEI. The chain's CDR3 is CASSARPSLDYTF. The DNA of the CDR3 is TGTGCCAGCAGTGCTCGTCCTTCACTAGACTACACCTTC.

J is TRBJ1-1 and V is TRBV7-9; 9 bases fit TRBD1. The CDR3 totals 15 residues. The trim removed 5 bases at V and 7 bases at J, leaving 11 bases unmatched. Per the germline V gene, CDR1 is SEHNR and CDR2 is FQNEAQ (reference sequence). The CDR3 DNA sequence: TGTGCCAGCAGCCCTTACGACAGGGGGATTAGTGAAGCTTTCTTT. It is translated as CASSPYDRGISEAFF. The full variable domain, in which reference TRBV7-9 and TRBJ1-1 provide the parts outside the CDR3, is DTGVSQNPRHKITKRGQNVTFRCDPISEHNRLYWYRQTLGQGPEFLTYFQNEAQLEKSRLLSDRFSAERPKGSFSTLEIQRTEQGDSAMYLCASSPYDRGISEAFFGQGTRLTVV.

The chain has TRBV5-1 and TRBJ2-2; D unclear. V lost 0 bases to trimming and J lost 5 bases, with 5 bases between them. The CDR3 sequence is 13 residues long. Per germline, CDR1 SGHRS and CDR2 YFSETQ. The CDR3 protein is CASSLGPTGELFF. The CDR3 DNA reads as TGCGCCAGCAGCTTGGGGCCGACCGGGGAGCTGTTTTTT.

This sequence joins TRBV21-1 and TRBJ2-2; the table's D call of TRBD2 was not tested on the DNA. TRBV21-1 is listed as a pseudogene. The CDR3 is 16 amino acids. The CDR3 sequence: CASSKEDGGPSGELFF. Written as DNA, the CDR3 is TGTGCCAGCAGCAAAGAGGACGGGGGGCCCTCCGGGGAGCTGTTTTTT.

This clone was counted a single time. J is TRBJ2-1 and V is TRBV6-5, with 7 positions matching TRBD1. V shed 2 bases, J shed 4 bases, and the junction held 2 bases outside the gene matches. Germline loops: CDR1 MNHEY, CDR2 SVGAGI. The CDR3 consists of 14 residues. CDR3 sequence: CASSYGQVYNEQFF. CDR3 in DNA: TGTGCCAGCAGTTACGGACAGGTATACAATGAGCAGTTCTTC.

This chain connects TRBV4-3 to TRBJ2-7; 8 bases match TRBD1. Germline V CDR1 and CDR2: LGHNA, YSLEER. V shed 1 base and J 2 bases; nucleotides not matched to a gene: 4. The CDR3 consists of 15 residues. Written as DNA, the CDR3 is TGCGCCAGCAGCCAAGGGGCAGGGGGCACCTACGAGCAGTACTTC. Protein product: CASSQGAGGTYEQYF.

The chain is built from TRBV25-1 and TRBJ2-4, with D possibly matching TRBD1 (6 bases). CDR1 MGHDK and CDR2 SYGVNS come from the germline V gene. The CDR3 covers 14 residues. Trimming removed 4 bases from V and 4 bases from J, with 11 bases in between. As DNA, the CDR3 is TGTGCCAGCAGTGGGAGGACAGAAAAAAACATTCAGTACTTC. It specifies CASSGRTEKNIQYF.

CDR3 amino acids: CASSLGGTGGGNEQYF. CDR3 nucleotide sequence: TGCGCCAGCAGCTTGGGGGGGACAGGGGGCGGAAACGAGCAGTACTTC. The genes are TRBV5-1 and TRBJ2-7, with 12 bases aligning to TRBD1. J was trimmed by 5 bases and V by 0 bases; bases with no gene match: 6. The CDR3 has 16 residues. Germline V gene data show CDR1 as SGHRS and CDR2 as YFSETQ.

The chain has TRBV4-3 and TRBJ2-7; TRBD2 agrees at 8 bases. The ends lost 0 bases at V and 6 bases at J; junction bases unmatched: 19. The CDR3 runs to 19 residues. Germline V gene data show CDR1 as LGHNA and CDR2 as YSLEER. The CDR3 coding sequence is TGCGCCAGCAGCCAAGATGCAACAACCCCGAACGGGAGGGCCACCGAGCAGTACTTC. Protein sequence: CASSQDATTPNGRATEQYF.

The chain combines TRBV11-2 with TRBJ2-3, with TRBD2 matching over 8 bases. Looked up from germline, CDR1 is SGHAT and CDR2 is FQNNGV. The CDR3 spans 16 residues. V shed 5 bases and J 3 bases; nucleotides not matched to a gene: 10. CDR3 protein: CASSGAGTSTTDTQYF. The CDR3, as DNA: TGTGCCAGCAGCGGAGCCGGGACTAGTACTACAGATACGCAGTATTTT.

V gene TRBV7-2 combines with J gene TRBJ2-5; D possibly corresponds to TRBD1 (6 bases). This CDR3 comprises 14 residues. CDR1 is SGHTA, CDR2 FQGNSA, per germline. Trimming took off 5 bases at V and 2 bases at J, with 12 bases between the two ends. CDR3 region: CASSAPGAQETQYF. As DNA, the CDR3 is TGTGCCAGCAGCGCCCCAGGGGCGCAAGAGACCCAGTACTTC.

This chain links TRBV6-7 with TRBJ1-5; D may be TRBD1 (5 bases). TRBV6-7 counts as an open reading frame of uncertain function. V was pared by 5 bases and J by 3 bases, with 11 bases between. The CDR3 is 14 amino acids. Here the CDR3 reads CASSGAGVNQPQHF. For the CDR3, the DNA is TGTGCCAGCAGTGGGGCGGGGGTCAATCAGCCCCAGCATTTT.

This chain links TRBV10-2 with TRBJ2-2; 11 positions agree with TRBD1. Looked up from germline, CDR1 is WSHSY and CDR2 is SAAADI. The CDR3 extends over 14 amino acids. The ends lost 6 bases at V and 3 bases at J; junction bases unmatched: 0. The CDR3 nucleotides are TGCGCCAGCAGGGGACAGGGGGACACCGGGGAGCTGTTTTTT. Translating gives CASRGQGDTGELFF.

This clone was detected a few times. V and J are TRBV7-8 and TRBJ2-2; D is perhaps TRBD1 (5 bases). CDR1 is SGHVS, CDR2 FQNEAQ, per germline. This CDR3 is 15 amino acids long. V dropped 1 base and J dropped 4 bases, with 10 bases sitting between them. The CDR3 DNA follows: TGTGCCAGCAGCTTAGTAGGGGCAGCCACCGGGGAGCTGTTTTTT. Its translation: CASSLVGAATGELFF. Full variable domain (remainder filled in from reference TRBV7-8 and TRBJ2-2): GAGVSQSPRYKVAKRGQDVALRCDPISGHVSLFWYQQALGQGPEFLTYFQNEAQLDKSGLPSDRFFAERPEGSVSTLKIQRTQQEDSAVYLCASSLVGAATGELFFGEGSRLTVL.

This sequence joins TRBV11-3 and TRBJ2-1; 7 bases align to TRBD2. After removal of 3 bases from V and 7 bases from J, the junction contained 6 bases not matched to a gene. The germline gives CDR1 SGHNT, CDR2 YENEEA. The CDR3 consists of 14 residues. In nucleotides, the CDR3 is TGTGCCAGCAGCTTGGGAGGGACTGTAAATGAGCAGTTCTTC. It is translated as CASSLGGTVNEQFF.

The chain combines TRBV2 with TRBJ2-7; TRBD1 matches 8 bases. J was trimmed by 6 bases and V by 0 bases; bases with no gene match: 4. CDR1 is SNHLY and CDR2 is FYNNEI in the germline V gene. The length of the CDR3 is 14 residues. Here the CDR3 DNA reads TGTGCCAGCAGTGAAGCGCCACAGGGGGTCGAGCAGTACTTC. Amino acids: CASSEAPQGVEQYF.

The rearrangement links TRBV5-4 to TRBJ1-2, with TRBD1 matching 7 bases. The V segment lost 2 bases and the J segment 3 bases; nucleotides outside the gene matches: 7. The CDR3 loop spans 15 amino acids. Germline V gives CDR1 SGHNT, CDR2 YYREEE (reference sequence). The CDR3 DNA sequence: TGTGCCAGCAGCTTAAACCAGGGGGGTGACTATGGCTACACCTTC. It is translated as CASSLNQGGDYGYTF.

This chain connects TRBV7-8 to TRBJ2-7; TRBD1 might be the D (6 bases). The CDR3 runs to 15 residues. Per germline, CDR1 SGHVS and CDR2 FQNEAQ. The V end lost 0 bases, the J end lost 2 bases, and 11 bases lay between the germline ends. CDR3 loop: CASSLATGSTYEQYF. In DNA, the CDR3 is TGTGCCAGCAGCTTAGCGACAGGTTCAACCTACGAGCAGTACTTC.

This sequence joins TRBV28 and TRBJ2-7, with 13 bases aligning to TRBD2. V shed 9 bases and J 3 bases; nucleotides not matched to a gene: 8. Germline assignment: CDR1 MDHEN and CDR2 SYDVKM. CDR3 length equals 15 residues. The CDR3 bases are TGTGCCAGACGGACTAGCGGGAGTTTAGTCTACGAGCAGTACTTC. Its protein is CARRTSGSLVYEQYF.

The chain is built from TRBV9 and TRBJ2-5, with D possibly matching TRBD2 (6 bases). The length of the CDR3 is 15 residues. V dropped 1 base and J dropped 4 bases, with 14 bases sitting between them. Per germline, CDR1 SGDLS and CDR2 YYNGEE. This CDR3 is CASSVSAKGGETQYF. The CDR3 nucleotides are TGTGCCAGCAGCGTATCGGCTAAGGGAGGAGAGACCCAGTACTTC.